This TCR beta chain is drawn from a study of shared clonotypes between healthy human individuals. The overall study: CD4 naive and memory got three plates each, CD8 naive two, CD8 memory one. Overall study findings and caveats: Unshared clonotypes carried lower generation probabilities than those common to all four donors.

As for this clone: Its antigen is not identified.

Sequencing was performed with immunoSEQ multiplex PCR; in TCRdb, only in-frame clones are kept and a portion is missing. The sample has over a million clones, roughly 97% seen once. Division of CD4+ cells produced a CD45RA+ naive subset and a CD45RA-negative memory subset. The receptor comes from a man aged 30 to 39 in good health. Sequencing was done on a sample of naive CD4+ T cells sorted from blood. The subset is: CD45RA+ positively selected.

The CDR3 DNA reads TGTGCCAGCAGTTACGTCAGGGTATCGAGCACTGAAGCTTTCTTT. Its translation is CASSYVRVSSTEAFF. This chain links TRBV6-5 with TRBJ1-1; D might be TRBD1 (5 bases). This CDR3 comprises 15 residues. Trimming took off 2 bases at V and 4 bases at J, with 14 bases between the two ends. Per germline, CDR1 MNHEY and CDR2 SVGAGI.